This TCR beta chain comes out of a study of regulatory T cells in long-lasting Graves disease. Overall study results and limits: Exclusively peripheral blood, rather than thyroid tissue, was studied.

The CDR3 loop spans 15 amino acids. Trimming stripped 6 bases from V and 0 bases from J, with 13 bases between. Germline V lookup: CDR1 LNHNV, CDR2 YYDKDF (reference sequence). As regards this clonotype: Its antigen is unidentified.

Arm-PCR of CDR3 regions and iRepertoire HTBI primers were the basis on which TCR beta libraries were built. TCRdb passed the multiplex PCR reads through MiXCR, listing each CDR3 protein once. This sample has a few hundred thousand distinct CDR3 sequences; 13% occur once, and the top ten carry 8% to 10%. Time point described: newly diagnosed GD, antithyroid drugs for less than 3 months. PBMCs were the source of the RNA used for TCR sequencing. This same sample was also taken into another study, of T cells in Graves' hyperthyroidism and ophthalmopathy. That source notes: Uncontrolled infection, other autoimmune disease, pregnancy or lactation excluded patients.

The chain links TRBV15 to TRBJ2-3; the D is unclear. The sequence derives from a man aged 25 to 40 with Graves disease. The source material was peripheral blood mononuclear cells (PBMCs), sampled at new diagnosis, from a patient treated with antithyroid drugs. CDR3 residues: CATSETFPSTDTQYF. CDR3 in DNA: TGTGCCACCAGTGAGACATTTCCTAGCACAGATACGCAGTATTTT.